The next 6 T cell receptor beta chains were all read from a single sample in a study of breast tumors, draining lymph nodes, adjacent tissues. The lymph nodes were axillary draining lymph nodes from breast cancer patients. MiXCR was run by TCRdb on the multiplex PCR reads, yielding one entry per CDR3 protein. This table has approximately 180,000 distinct CDR3 sequences, more than 25% appearing once. The sample consisted of axillary lymph node tissue. These receptors all stem from a female donor with breast cancer. Some clones in this sample may be carry-over from other donors' samples.

This chain joins TRBV5-1 and TRBJ2-3; 7 nucleotides agree with TRBD2. Per germline, CDR1 SGHRS and CDR2 YFSETQ. This CDR3 contains 16 residues. The ends lost 4 bases at V and 0 bases at J; junction bases unmatched: 8. CDR3 region: CASSLFHSGSTDTQYF. Here the CDR3 DNA reads TGCGCCAGCAGCCTATTCCATAGCGGGAGCACAGATACGCAGTATTTT. Using reference TRBV5-1 and TRBJ2-3 for the parts outside the CDR3, the full variable domain is KAGVTQTPRYLIKTRGQQVTLSCSPISGHRSVSWYQQTPGQGLQFLFEYFSETQRNKGNFPGRFSGRQFSNSRSEMNVSTLELGDSALYLCASSLFHSGSTDTQYFGPGTRLTVL.

The chain combines TRBV6-6 with TRBJ2-1; 8 nucleotides line up with TRBD2. Unmatched junction bases numbered 4, after V lost 1 base and J lost 2 bases. Germline V gives CDR1 MNHNY, CDR2 SVGAGI (reference sequence). The CDR3 consists of 16 residues. The CDR3 nucleotides read TGTGCCAGCAGTTACTTCCCAGCGGGGGCCTACAATGAGCAGTTCTTC. This sequence encodes CASSYFPAGAYNEQFF.

As to this clonotype: Compared with germline, one end of the junction differs, possibly owing to a read error. The gene calls are TRBV6-4 and TRBJ2-6, with 8 bases aligning to TRBD1. Germline CDR1 and CDR2: MRHNA and SNTAGT. The CDR3 sequence is 19 residues long. The CDR3 bases are TGTGCCAGCAGTCTCATTTTCGACAGGGGACACTCTGGGGCCAACGTCCTAACTTTC. Protein: CASSLIFDRGHSGANVLTF.

This rearrangement joins TRBV7-3 to TRBJ2-1, with TRBD2 matching 12 bases. The CDR3 spans 14 residues. Germline-derived CDR1 and CDR2 are SGHTA and FQGTGA. The junction had 5 bases not matched to a gene; V was cut back by 5 bases and J by 9 bases. The DNA of the CDR3 is TGTGCCAGCAGCACCCGGACTAGCGGGGTTGAGCAGTTCTTC. Protein: CASSTRTSGVEQFF.

This clonotype was picked up many times. The V and J genes are TRBV20-1 and TRBJ2-1; D might be TRBD1 or TRBD2, each matching 5 bases. CDR1 and CDR2 from the germline V gene are DFQATT and SNEGSKA (reference sequence). The CDR3 length is 16 residues. Trimming pared 3 bases from V and 10 bases from J, leaving 25 bases between. Here the CDR3 DNA reads TGCAGTGCTAGGGGAACCCGGGACCCAAAAGCCAGGGAGCAGTTCTTC. It specifies CSARGTRDPKAREQFF.

Ten or more counts support this clonotype. The genes are TRBV5-8 and TRBJ1-5; D remains unclear. Per germline, CDR1 SGHTS and CDR2 YDEGEE. V shed 4 bases and J shed 1 base, with 18 bases lying between them. CDR3 length: 17 amino acids. CDR3 DNA sequence: TGTGCCAGCAGCGCCGGGGTTAACGGACCCAGCAATCAGCCCCAGCATTTT. Translating gives CASSAGVNGPSNQPQHF.